The 31 T cell receptor beta chains given below trace back to one sample, sequenced in a study of CD8 T cells in ankylosing spondylitis. TCRdb re-called the 5' RACE reads through MiXCR, storing one row per CDR3 protein. The sample lists roughly 180,000 distinct CDR3 sequences; 10% to 15% were seen once. Sequencing input: blood, either unsorted or a sorted T cell fraction (not recorded which). These receptors originate from a female donor with ankylosing spondylitis or in good health (not recorded which).

This clonotype was seen ten or more times. The chain has TRBV29-1 and TRBJ1-1, with D possibly TRBD1 on 6 matching bases. The length of the CDR3 is 13 residues. V was cut by 7 bases and J by 2 bases, with 14 bases left in between. Germline V gene lookup returns CDR1 SQVTM and CDR2 ANQGSEA. This CDR3 is CSGLGGTNTEAFF. In nucleotides, the CDR3 is TGCAGCGGACTGGGGGGGACAAACACTGAAGCTTTCTTT.

There are a few counts of this clonotype. The chain employs TRBV20-1 and TRBJ1-2; D is ambiguous. Germline V gene data show CDR1 as DFQATT and CDR2 as SNEGSKA (reference sequence). The CDR3 has 12 residues. V lost 8 bases, J lost 5 bases, and 15 bases lay in between. CDR3 sequence: CSPWEAGYGYTF. The DNA for the CDR3 is TGCAGTCCCTGGGAGGCGGGGTATGGCTACACCTTC.

This clonotype was counted only a few times. The rearrangement links TRBV2 to TRBJ2-3, with TRBD1 as a possible D gene (6 bases). Between the trimmed V and J ends, which lost 10 bases and 2 bases, there was a span of 16 bases. CDR3 length equals 14 residues. Germline V gene lookup returns CDR1 SNHLY and CDR2 FYNNEI. CDR3 in amino acids: CATNTGNPTDTQYF. The DNA for the CDR3 is TGTGCCACGAATACAGGGAACCCCACAGATACGCAGTATTTT.

This clonotype was counted many times. The chain employs TRBV6-4 and TRBJ2-1, with 8 bases matching TRBD1. This CDR3 region has 14 residues. J was trimmed by 9 bases and V by 0 bases; bases with no gene match: 4. Germline CDR1 MRHNA, CDR2 SNTAGT. The CDR3 nucleotides read TGTGCCAGCAGTGACTCTCCAGGGGGCGGTGAGCAGTTCTTC. This gives the protein CASSDSPGGGEQFF.

This clonotype was found many times. Here the CDR3 DNA reads TGTGCCAGTAGTCGAGGGGGACAGGCGACCGGGGAGCTGTTTTTT. Residues: CASSRGGQATGELFF. The genes are TRBV19 and TRBJ2-2, with TRBD1 identical over 8 bases. Trimming cost V 5 bases and J 5 bases; bases outside gene matches: 7. From germline, CDR1 is LNHDA and CDR2 SQIVND (reference sequence). The CDR3 covers 15 residues.

The rearrangement uses TRBV5-1 and TRBJ1-1; a weak D match, TRBD1 (5 bases). This CDR3 is 14 amino acids long. V gave up 5 bases and J gave up 1 base, with 12 bases separating them. Germline values: CDR1 SGHRS, CDR2 YFSETQ. CDR3 loop: CASSSGTQNTEAFF. The CDR3, as DNA: TGCGCCAGCAGTTCCGGGACGCAGAACACTGAAGCTTTCTTT.

The rearrangement uses TRBV12-3 or TRBV12-4 and TRBJ2-1; TRBD2 is a possible D gene (7 bases). The CDR3 loop spans 15 amino acids. Trimming stripped 7 bases from V and 8 bases from J, with 21 bases between. DNA for the CDR3: TGTGCCAGCACCTCCATCGCGGGGGCTAGCGATGAGCAGTTCTTC. Protein: CASTSIAGASDEQFF.

This clonotype was counted only a few times. This sequence joins TRBV7-2 and TRBJ2-1, with 8 bases matching TRBD2. Germline V gene data show CDR1 as SGHTA and CDR2 as FQGNSA. Trimming cost V 4 bases and J 4 bases; bases outside gene matches: 9. This CDR3 is built from 16 residues. The CDR3 sequence is CASSSPRGEPYNEQFF. The CDR3 DNA follows: TGTGCCAGCAGCTCGCCGCGGGGGGAACCTTACAATGAGCAGTTCTTC.

The rearrangement links TRBV4-2 to TRBJ2-3; 8 bases fit TRBD2. The CDR3 has 18 amino acids. V shed 2 bases and J 6 bases; nucleotides not matched to a gene: 16. The germline gives CDR1 LGHNA, CDR2 YNFKEQ. CDR3 in DNA: TGTGCCAGCAGCCAAACCCGGAGGCGGGAGGCCCATAATGATACGCAGTATTTT. This codes for CASSQTRRREAHNDTQYF.

This clonotype has at least ten counts. The J gene is TRBJ2-5, the V gene TRBV4-2; D is tentatively TRBD1 or TRBD2 (5 bases each). V dropped 1 base and J dropped 12 bases, with 12 bases sitting between them. From germline, CDR1 is LGHNA and CDR2 YNFKEQ. This CDR3 has 12 amino acids. CDR3 nucleotide sequence: TGTGCCAGCAGCCAAGGGGACGGAGGAAAGTACTTC. It is translated as CASSQGDGGKYF.

The chain is built from TRBV6-2 or TRBV6-3 and TRBJ2-1; D gene uncertain. V shed 6 bases and J shed 0 bases, with 21 bases lying between them. The CDR3 has 18 amino acids. The germline CDR1 and CDR2 sequences are MNHEY and SVGEGT. CDR3 in DNA: TGTGCCAGCAGCTCGTTCTCGTTAAAAAATGCCTCCTACAATGAGCAGTTCTTC. Encoded protein: CASSSFSLKNASYNEQFF.

About this clonotype itself: This may come from a read error, since a much larger clone is one base off. The chain joins TRBV6-2 or TRBV6-3 to TRBJ2-2, with D uncertain. This CDR3 contains 15 residues. The germline V gene encodes CDR1 MNHEY and CDR2 SVGEGT. This chain's CDR3 is CTSSYSTQYTGELFF. CDR3 in DNA: TGTACCAGCAGTTACTCGACGCAGTACACCGGGGAGCTGTTTTTT.

In this sample, this clonotype turned up many times. V usage is TRBV15 and J usage is TRBJ2-2; 8 bases fit TRBD1. Germline-derived CDR1 and CDR2 are LNHNV and YYDKDF (reference sequence). CDR3 length: 14 residues. V lost 3 bases to trimming and J lost 4 bases; unmatched junction nucleotides: 1. DNA of the CDR3: TGTGCCACCAGCAGGGACAGGGTCACCGGGGAGCTGTTTTTT. As protein: CATSRDRVTGELFF.

This clonotype was counted only a few times. The CDR3 reads CASRLAGAYNEQFF. The CDR3 coding sequence is TGCGCCAGCAGACTAGCGGGAGCCTACAATGAGCAGTTCTTC. The V gene is TRBV5-1, the J gene TRBJ2-1; TRBD2 matches at 11 bases. The CDR3 totals 14 residues. Trimming removed 5 bases from V and 2 bases from J; junction bases left unmatched: 0. The germline gives CDR1 SGHRS, CDR2 YFSETQ.

The chain joins TRBV19 to TRBJ2-1; D perhaps matches TRBD1 (5 bases). Trimming pared 1 base from V and 5 bases from J, leaving 9 bases between. The CDR3 is 14 amino acids. Germline loops: CDR1 LNHDA, CDR2 SQIVND (reference sequence). The CDR3 coding sequence is TGTGCCAGTAGTATAGCAGCAGGGAACAATGAGCAGTTCTTC. Its protein is CASSIAAGNNEQFF.

This clonotype was counted at least ten times. The V gene is TRBV29-1, the J gene TRBJ2-7; the match to TRBD1 covers 9 bases. With V trimmed by 7 bases and J by 4 bases, 8 bases remained unmatched. The CDR3 length is 13 residues. Germline V gene data show CDR1 as SQVTM and CDR2 as ANQGSEA. The DNA of the CDR3 is TGCAGCGCCTCGGACAGGGGCCTATACGAGCAGTACTTC. This translates into CSASDRGLYEQYF.

This clonotype was counted between two and nine times. The chain uses TRBV21-1 and TRBJ1-3; TRBD1, the table's D call, lacks a check against the DNA. TRBV21-1 is classified as a pseudogene. CDR3 length equals 16 residues. The CDR3 here is CASSRGDRRFGNTIYF. CDR3 in DNA: TGTGCCAGCAGCAGGGGGGACAGACGTTTTGGAAACACCATATATTTT.

This clonotype was picked up many times. The CDR3 sequence: CASGTGRNTEAFF. The CDR3 nucleotides read TGCGCCAGCGGAACAGGGAGGAACACTGAAGCTTTCTTT. The chain has TRBV5-1 and TRBJ1-1; tentative D call: TRBD1 (6 bases). V was cut by 7 bases and J by 1 base, with 11 bases left in between. The germline V gene encodes CDR1 SGHRS and CDR2 YFSETQ. This CDR3 region has 13 residues.

The chain couples TRBV28 to TRBJ1-2; D may be TRBD1 (6 bases). This CDR3 spans 15 amino acids. Trimming took 3 bases from V and 8 from J, leaving 19 bases between them. Germline V CDR1 and CDR2: MDHEN, SYDVKM. The CDR3 DNA sequence: TGTGCCAGCAGTTTGGTCGGAGGGGGAAATTCGGGCTACACCTTC. It specifies CASSLVGGGNSGYTF.

The sample holds a few counts of this clonotype. The chain has TRBV12-3 or TRBV12-4 and TRBJ1-1; the D is unclear. The CDR3 totals 14 residues. Between the trimmed V and J ends, which lost 6 bases and 0 bases, there was a span of 11 bases. The CDR3: CASRTIGVNTEAFF. The CDR3 DNA sequence: TGTGCCAGCAGGACCATCGGGGTGAACACTGAAGCTTTCTTT.

This clonotype was seen only a few times. The CDR3 region has the DNA TGTGCCAGCATGTCCGGGACCGTTTCAGAGACCCAGTACTTC. As protein: CASMSGTVSETQYF. The chain is built from TRBV25-1 and TRBJ2-5; either TRBD1 or TRBD2 may fit D (5 bases each). CDR1 is MGHDK and CDR2 is SYGVNS in the germline V gene. The CDR3 sequence is 14 residues long. Trimming took 7 bases from V and 4 from J, leaving 16 bases between them.

The chain joins TRBV6-1 to TRBJ2-1; 8 bases fit TRBD2. CDR3 length: 16 amino acids. Germline CDR1 reads MNHNS; CDR2 reads SASEGT. V dropped 5 bases and J dropped 8; count of bases not matched to a gene: 14. The CDR3 region has the DNA TGTGCCAGCAGTCCGAATTGGAGCGGGAGTAGATATGAGCAGTTCTTC. It yields the protein CASSPNWSGSRYEQFF.

This clonotype has a count of ten or more. The chain links TRBV9 to TRBJ1-6, with unresolved D. Trimming pared 0 bases from V and 7 bases from J, leaving 8 bases between. The V gene's germline CDR1 is SGDLS and CDR2 YYNGEE. There are 14 residues in the CDR3. CDR3 bases: TGTGCCAGCAGCGTAGAAGGTGAAAATTCACCCCTCCACTTT. Amino acid sequence: CASSVEGENSPLHF.

CDR3 in DNA: TGCGCCAGCAGCCCGGGACTAGCGGGAGGAAGGAATGAGCAGTTCTTC. This gives the protein CASSPGLAGGRNEQFF. The V call is TRBV5-1, the J call TRBJ2-1; 15 bases map to TRBD2. The germline V gene has CDR1 SGHRS and CDR2 YFSETQ. V lost 4 bases and J lost 7; bases outside the gene matches: 6. The CDR3 has 16 residues.

This clonotype turned up a few times. The chain combines TRBV6-7 with TRBJ1-1; a possible D gene is TRBD1 (6 bases). TRBV6-7 is an ORF for which the function is uncertain. Trimming cost V 4 bases and J 7 bases, with 19 bases left between them. The CDR3 consists of 15 residues. The chain's CDR3 is CASSSLRAGDGEAFF. The CDR3 DNA reads TGTGCCAGCAGTTCTCTCCGGGCAGGGGACGGTGAAGCTTTCTTT.

This clonotype was recorded many times. V gene TRBV27 combines with J gene TRBJ2-1; either TRBD1 or TRBD2 may fit D (5 bases each). This CDR3 spans 13 amino acids. Germline V gene sequence: CDR1 MNHEY, CDR2 SMNVEV (reference sequence). V lost 6 bases, J lost 9 bases, and 15 bases lay in between. The CDR3 loop is CASSKGSGPEQFF. The CDR3 DNA sequence: TGTGCCAGCAGCAAGGGATCGGGGCCTGAGCAGTTCTTC.

This clonotype occurred many times. V gene TRBV7-8 combines with J gene TRBJ1-1; D call uncertain. The CDR3 sequence is 14 residues long. Trimming removed 1 base from V and 0 bases from J, with 6 bases in between. CDR1 is SGHVS and CDR2 is FQNEAQ in the germline V gene. The DNA for the CDR3 is TGTGCCAGCAGCTTAGACCTAATGAACACTGAAGCTTTCTTT. It yields the protein CASSLDLMNTEAFF.

V and J are TRBV6-5 and TRBJ1-6; D possibly corresponds to TRBD1 (5 bases). The length of the CDR3 is 17 residues. The germline V and J ends were trimmed by 2 bases and 0 bases, with 11 bases remaining between them. Germline V lookup: CDR1 MNHEY, CDR2 SVGAGI. The CDR3, as DNA: TGTGCCAGCAGTTACAGGGGCCCCAGCTCCTATAATTCACCCCTCCACTTT. Protein product: CASSYRGPSSYNSPLHF.

Many counts were recorded for this clonotype. The rearrangement uses TRBV3-1 and TRBJ2-2; D gene uncertain. Germline-derived CDR1 and CDR2 are LGHDT and YNNKEL (reference sequence). Trimming shortened V by 4 bases and J by 6 bases, and 12 bases separated the two germline ends. The CDR3 consists of 14 residues. The CDR3 bases are TGTGCCAGCAGCCTGCAGTCCGTTTCCGGGGAGCTGTTTTTT. Its protein is CASSLQSVSGELFF.

This clonotype came up a few times. The chain is built from TRBV19 and TRBJ2-5; the D is unclear. The CDR3 is made up of 13 amino acids. V lost 2 bases and J lost 5, with 9 bases in between. Looked up from germline, CDR1 is LNHDA and CDR2 is SQIVND (reference sequence). CDR3 amino acids: CASSIPGEETQYF. The CDR3 nucleotides read TGTGCCAGTAGTATACCCGGAGAGGAGACCCAGTACTTC.

For this clonotype: This may come from a read error, since a much larger clone is one base off. The rearrangement uses TRBV12-3 or TRBV12-4 and TRBJ2-7; 7 nucleotides agree with TRBD2. The CDR3 has 14 amino acids. CDR3 bases: TGTGCCAGCAGTTTGGGAGGGGTAATCTACGAGCAGTGCTTC. Translation: CASSLGGVIYEQCF.